One and the same sample provided the 20 T cell receptor beta chains below, sequenced in a study of Ad26.COV2.S vaccination and SARS-CoV-2 variants. Specified treatment: approximately 18 received Ad26.COV2.S at low or high dose, single or two shots; about 5 received placebo; per-sample allocation not given. Samples were taken on day 63 after the first vaccine or placebo injection. The protocol was immunoSEQ multiplex PCR, while the TCRdb copy is restricted to in-frame clones and leaves out a portion. This sample has about 460,000 clones, with 80% to 90% found just once. Sequencing was performed on peripheral blood, taken in a trial of Ad26.COV2.S vaccine versus placebo. The source of these receptors is a person aged 18 to 59 who received the Ad26.COV2.S COVID-19 vaccine or a placebo.

The J gene is TRBJ1-3, the V gene TRBV29-1; D gene unclear. This CDR3 is 11 amino acids long. Trimming took 7 bases from V and 1 from J, leaving 5 bases between them. Germline lookup yields CDR1 SQVTM and CDR2 ANQGSEA. The CDR3 sequence: CSAISGNTIYF. CDR3 bases: TGCAGCGCTATTTCTGGAAACACCATATATTTT.

The V and J genes are TRBV6-2 or TRBV6-3 and TRBJ2-7; tentatively, D is TRBD2 (6 bases). Trimming removed 0 bases from V and 4 bases from J, with 13 bases in between. The CDR3 sequence is 15 residues long. Germline CDR1 reads MNHEY; CDR2 reads SVGEGT. DNA of the CDR3: TGTGCCAGCAGTTACTCAGGAGGGGCAATTTACGAGCAGTACTTC. Translation gives CASSYSGGAIYEQYF.

The chain combines TRBV28 with TRBJ1-5; TRBD1 might be the D (6 bases). Germline lookup yields CDR1 MDHEN and CDR2 SYDVKM. The CDR3 contains 15 residues. Trimming cost V 6 bases and J 3 bases, with 15 bases left between them. The CDR3 bases are TGTGCCAGCAGCAGTGAGGGGGGACCCAATCAGCCCCAGCATTTT. Encoded protein: CASSSEGGPNQPQHF.

The genes are TRBV5-5 and TRBJ2-7, with D perhaps TRBD1 (5 bases). The germline gives CDR1 SGHKS, CDR2 YYEKEE (reference sequence). The germline V and J ends were trimmed by 4 bases and 4 bases, with 15 bases remaining between them. CDR3 length: 14 amino acids. This CDR3 reads CASSPPLRQYEQYF. The CDR3 nucleotides are TGTGCCAGCAGCCCCCCGCTAAGACAGTACGAGCAGTACTTC.

The rearrangement links TRBV2 to TRBJ1-1; 9 nucleotides line up with TRBD1. The CDR3 length is 14 residues. The ends lost 7 bases at V and 4 bases at J; junction bases unmatched: 7. Germline V gene data show CDR1 as SNHLY and CDR2 as FYNNEI. CDR3 sequence: CASTQGQGSTEAFF. Here the CDR3 DNA reads TGTGCCAGCACTCAGGGACAGGGTAGCACTGAAGCTTTCTTT.

On this clone itself: Compared with germline, one end of the junction differs, possibly owing to a read error. Here the CDR3 DNA reads TGTGCCAGCTCATCACCTCAAGGGATCCTTGGGACCGGGGAGCTGTTTTTT. Translated, it gives CASSSPQGILGTGELFF. The rearrangement joins TRBV18 to TRBJ2-2, with D unresolved. The V gene's germline CDR1 is KGHSH and CDR2 LQKENI. The CDR3 has 17 amino acids.

The genes are TRBV6-2 or TRBV6-3 and TRBJ2-1, with D unresolved. This CDR3 region has 17 residues. From germline, CDR1 is MNHEY and CDR2 SVGEGT. V lost 0 bases and J lost 7, with 19 bases in between. The DNA for the CDR3 is TGTGCCAGCAGTTACTCGGGTAGACTGACCCACCGGAATGAGCAGTTCTTC. Protein product: CASSYSGRLTHRNEQFF.

The rearrangement uses TRBV7-8 and TRBJ1-5; D is possibly TRBD1 (5 bases). The germline V and J ends were trimmed by 5 bases and 4 bases, with 6 bases remaining between them. The germline gives CDR1 SGHVS, CDR2 FQNEAQ. CDR3 size: 12 residues. The CDR3 DNA sequence: TGTGCCAGCAGCAACAGGAATCAGCCCCAGCATTTT. It is translated as CASSNRNQPQHF. Full variable domain (outside the CDR3, taken from reference TRBV7-8 and TRBJ1-5): GAGVSQSPRYKVAKRGQDVALRCDPISGHVSLFWYQQALGQGPEFLTYFQNEAQLDKSGLPSDRFFAERPEGSVSTLKIQRTQQEDSAVYLCASSNRNQPQHFGDGTRLSIL.

The V gene is TRBV24-1, the J gene TRBJ2-1; a possible D gene is TRBD1 (6 bases). This CDR3 contains 16 residues. V was pared by 4 bases and J by 0 bases, with 12 bases between. Germline V CDR1 and CDR2: KGHDR, SFDVKD. As DNA, the CDR3 is TGTGCCACCAGTGACCCCAGGGGAAGCTCCTACAATGAGCAGTTCTTC. This sequence encodes CATSDPRGSSYNEQFF.

This clone came up a few times. Written as DNA, the CDR3 is TGTGCCAGCAGCCAGGGGGGGCAGATGGGCAATCAGCCCCAGCATTTT. This encodes CASSQGGQMGNQPQHF. This chain joins TRBV3-1 (or the pseudogene TRBV3-2) and TRBJ1-5; D perhaps matches TRBD1 (6 bases). V was clipped by 3 bases and J by 2 bases, with 14 bases between them. Germline CDR1 is LGHDT and CDR2 is YNNKEL (reference sequence). The CDR3 is 16 amino acids.

V is TRBV29-1 and J is TRBJ2-2; D is undetermined. V was trimmed by 5 bases and J by 0 bases, leaving 16 bases between them. The germline V gene has CDR1 SQVTM and CDR2 ANQGSEA. CDR3 length equals 16 residues. CDR3 sequence (DNA): TGCAGCGTTAGATTAGGACCGACTCCGAACACCGGGGAGCTGTTTTTT. The encoded protein is CSVRLGPTPNTGELFF.

This rearrangement joins TRBV27 to TRBJ2-3; D could derive from TRBD1 or TRBD2 (5 bases each). The germline CDR1 and CDR2 sequences are MNHEY and SMNVEV (reference sequence). This CDR3 contains 14 residues. Deletions cut 2 bases from V and 5 bases from J, with 11 bases between. The CDR3 is CASSLRDPKDTQYF. The CDR3 DNA is TGTGCCAGCAGTTTAAGGGACCCGAAAGATACGCAGTATTTT.

The chain employs TRBV4-1 and TRBJ2-1; no clear D gene. CDR3 size: 14 residues. V was trimmed by 0 bases and J by 6 bases, leaving 9 bases between them. Germline-derived CDR1 and CDR2 are MGHRA and YSYEKL. CDR3 in amino acids: CASSQEEGFNEQFF. CDR3 bases: TGCGCCAGCAGCCAAGAAGAAGGGTTCAATGAGCAGTTCTTC.

Remarks on this clone: At one end, the junction sequence differs from germline, possibly due to a read error. The chain employs TRBV18 and TRBJ2-7, with 9 nucleotides matching TRBD1. The CDR3 runs 15 residues. From germline, CDR1 is KGHSH and CDR2 LQKENI. CDR3 residues: CASSPSGQGSSEQYF. CDR3 DNA: TGTGCCAGCTCACCGTCGGGACAGGGCTCCTCCGAGCAGTACTTC.

The chain joins TRBV14 to TRBJ1-1; D call uncertain. V gave up 1 base and J gave up 10 bases, with 7 bases separating them. CDR3 length: 11 residues. In germline, CDR1 is SGHDN, CDR2 FVKESK. For the CDR3, the DNA is TGTGCCAGCAGCCAAGGAGTCGGAGCTTTCTTT. Its protein is CASSQGVGAFF.

The rearrangement uses TRBV7-3 and TRBJ2-2; 8 nucleotides match TRBD1. The CDR3 has 17 residues. Germline CDR1 and CDR2: SGHTA and FQGTGA. Germline trimming cut 2 bases from V and 2 bases from J; bases unmatched to any gene: 7. The CDR3 DNA reads TGTGCCAGCAGCTTAGGGACAGGCGGGTCCAACACCGGGGAGCTGTTTTTT. This translates into CASSLGTGGSNTGELFF. Variable domain in full (rest from reference TRBV7-3 and TRBJ2-2): GAGVSQTPSNKVTEKGKYVELRCDPISGHTALYWYRQSLGQGPEFLIYFQGTGAADDSGLPNDRFFAVRPEGSVSTLKIQRTERGDSAVYLCASSLGTGGSNTGELFFGEGSRLTVL.

V is TRBV6-2 or TRBV6-3 and J is TRBJ1-1; D is unresolved. The CDR3 is 12 amino acids. The germline V gene has CDR1 MNHEY and CDR2 SVGEGT. With 2 bases removed from V and 5 bases from J, the gap between germline ends came to 6 bases. CDR3 in amino acids: CASSYHGTEAFF. CDR3 in DNA: TGTGCCAGCAGTTACCATGGAACTGAAGCTTTCTTT.

V is TRBV5-1 and J is TRBJ1-2; tentative D call: TRBD1 (5 bases). CDR1 and CDR2 (germline): SGHRS, YFSETQ. V lost 3 bases, J lost 3 bases, and 15 bases lay in between. This CDR3 contains 15 residues. The CDR3 DNA reads as TGCGCCAGCAGCTACTACTCAGGGACGGACTATGGCTACACCTTC. It translates to CASSYYSGTDYGYTF.

CDR3 coding DNA: TGTGCCAGCAGTCGAAAGGGGGCCTACGAGCAGTACTTC. Amino acids: CASSRKGAYEQYF. The chain recombines TRBV12-3 or TRBV12-4 with TRBJ2-7, with D possibly TRBD1 on 6 matching bases. Between the trimmed V and J ends, which lost 5 bases and 2 bases, there was a span of 10 bases. This CDR3 is 13 amino acids long.

This sequence joins TRBV27 and TRBJ1-2; 9 bases are shared with TRBD1. Germline trimming cut 2 bases from V and 6 bases from J; bases unmatched to any gene: 7. Germline V gene data show CDR1 as MNHEY and CDR2 as SMNVEV (reference sequence). The CDR3 spans 15 residues. The CDR3 nucleotides read TGTGCCAGCAGTTTACGCGGGACAGGGTTCCATGGCTACACCTTC. Its translation: CASSLRGTGFHGYTF.